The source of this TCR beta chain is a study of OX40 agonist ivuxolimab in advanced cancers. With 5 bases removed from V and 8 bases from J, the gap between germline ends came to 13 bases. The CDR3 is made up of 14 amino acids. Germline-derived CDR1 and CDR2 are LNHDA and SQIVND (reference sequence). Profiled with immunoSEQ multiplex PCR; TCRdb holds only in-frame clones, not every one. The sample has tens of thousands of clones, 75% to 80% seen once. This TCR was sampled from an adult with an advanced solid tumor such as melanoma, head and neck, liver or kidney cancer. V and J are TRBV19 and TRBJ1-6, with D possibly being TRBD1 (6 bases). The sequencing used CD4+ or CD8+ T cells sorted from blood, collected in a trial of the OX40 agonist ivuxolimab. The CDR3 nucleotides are TGTGCCAGTAGTGACACAGGGAAGTATTCACCCCTCCACTTT. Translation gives CASSDTGKYSPLHF.